These 18 T cell receptor beta chains were all obtained from the same sample, sequenced in a study of blood T cells in healthy people across ages. A second PCR of about 7 to 12 cycles used a sample-barcoded 5' primer and a J-beta primer mix. Using its own MiXCR run on the 5' RACE reads, TCRdb lists one record per CDR3 protein. The table shows about 1 million distinct CDR3 sequences, with less than 25% occurring only once. These same records also appear under a second study, on T cells of mothers and their children.

Sequencing was performed on blood. These receptor sequences come from a girl aged 2-15 years in good health.

This clonotype was seen only a few times. V usage is TRBV28 and J usage is TRBJ1-4; TRBD1 might be the D (5 bases). V lost 1 base, J lost 8 bases, and 14 bases lay in between. The CDR3 has 15 amino acids. Germline CDR1 and CDR2: MDHEN and SYDVKM. CDR3 sequence reads: CASSLYGGVVEKLFF. In DNA form, the CDR3 reads TGTGCCAGCAGTTTATACGGAGGGGTAGTCGAAAAACTGTTTTTT.

This clonotype was picked up many times. One end of the junction varies from germline; a read error may be responsible. The chain is built from TRBV4-3 and TRBJ2-7; D gene ambiguous. CDR1 is LGHNA and CDR2 is YSLEER in the germline V gene. This CDR3 is 13 amino acids long. DNA of the CDR3: TGTGCCAGCAGCCAAGACGGAGACTACGAGCAGTACTTC. Its translation is CASSQDGDYEQYF.

Here the CDR3 reads CASGTTGDDEQYF. DNA for the CDR3: TGTGCCAGCGGAACTACGGGGGACGACGAGCAGTACTTC. The chain uses TRBV12-3 or TRBV12-4 and TRBJ2-5, with a tentative D call TRBD2 (6 bases). The J call is in doubt because the DNA end fits TRBJ2-7 better. The CDR3 is 13 amino acids.

The chain's CDR3 is CASSAPGNSYEQYF. For the CDR3, the DNA is TGCGCCAGCAGCGCGCCGGGCAACTCCTACGAGCAGTACTTC. This rearrangement joins TRBV5-1 to TRBJ2-7; no clear D. V was pared by 4 bases and J by 0 bases, with 11 bases between. There are 14 residues in the CDR3. Per germline, CDR1 SGHRS and CDR2 YFSETQ.

This clonotype was observed a few times. The chain uses TRBV7-2 and TRBJ2-3; 11 bases align to TRBD2. The V gene end was trimmed by 1 base and the J gene end by 4 bases; junction bases not matched to a gene: 4. The CDR3 spans 16 residues. Germline lookup yields CDR1 SGHTA and CDR2 FQGNSA. This chain's CDR3 is CASSLGVAGGPDTQYF. CDR3 nucleotide sequence: TGTGCCAGCAGCTTAGGGGTAGCGGGAGGGCCAGATACGCAGTATTTT.

This clonotype was picked up many times. CDR3 amino acids: CASSQGLNTGELFF. The CDR3 nucleotides read TGCGCCAGCAGCCAAGGACTGAACACCGGGGAGCTGTTTTTT. The genes are TRBV4-3 and TRBJ2-2, with D uncertain. Per the germline V gene, CDR1 is LGHNA and CDR2 is YSLEER. Trimming left V 1 base short and J 1 base short, with 4 bases between. The CDR3 sequence is 14 residues long.

The chain links TRBV5-1 to TRBJ2-2; TRBD2 might be the D (6 bases). Germline CDR1 is SGHRS and CDR2 is YFSETQ. Trimming removed 3 bases from V and 0 bases from J, with 9 bases in between. The CDR3 loop spans 15 amino acids. The CDR3 DNA sequence: TGCGCCAGCAGCTCGAGCGGGCCGAACACCGGGGAGCTGTTTTTT. Amino acids: CASSSSGPNTGELFF.

The V and J genes are TRBV7-9 and TRBJ2-5; perhaps TRBD1 as D (6 bases). In germline, CDR1 is SEHNR, CDR2 FQNEAQ (reference sequence). Between the trimmed V and J ends, which lost 5 bases and 1 base, there was a span of 11 bases. This CDR3 contains 14 residues. The CDR3 bases are TGTGCCAGCAGCCCCAGGGGAGTCCAAGAGACCCAGTACTTC. This encodes CASSPRGVQETQYF.

The chain combines TRBV19 with TRBJ1-1, with no clear D. V lost 7 bases and J lost 0, with 9 bases in between. The CDR3 is made up of 13 amino acids. The germline V gene encodes CDR1 LNHDA and CDR2 SQIVND (reference sequence). The CDR3 DNA is TGTGCCAGTACCGTCAGGATGAACACTGAAGCTTTCTTT. Amino acid sequence: CASTVRMNTEAFF.

The chain recombines TRBV4-1 with TRBJ2-2; D not certain. Germline CDR1 MGHRA, CDR2 YSYEKL. Trimming removed 2 bases at V and 0 bases at J, with 7 bases between. This CDR3 is 15 amino acids long. CDR3 sequence: CASSQRFPNTGELFF. The CDR3 DNA reads TGCGCCAGCAGCCAAAGGTTTCCGAACACCGGGGAGCTGTTTTTT.

The rearrangement uses TRBV6-5 and TRBJ2-2; 7 nucleotides line up with TRBD1. The V gene's germline CDR1 is MNHEY and CDR2 SVGAGI. The length of the CDR3 is 15 residues. Unmatched junction bases numbered 6, after V lost 6 bases and J lost 2 bases. The CDR3 DNA is TGTGCCAGCAGCCACGGACAGGATAACACCGGGGAGCTGTTTTTT. Its translation: CASSHGQDNTGELFF.

The chain recombines TRBV25-1 with TRBJ1-1, with unresolved D. The CDR3 sequence is 16 residues long. V was trimmed by 0 bases and J by 1 base, leaving 12 bases between them. Germline CDR1 and CDR2: MGHDK and SYGVNS. As DNA, the CDR3 is TGTGCCAGCAGTGAATACCAACGGGGAGGGAACACTGAAGCTTTCTTT. Protein sequence: CASSEYQRGGNTEAFF. Drawing the rest from reference TRBV25-1 and TRBJ1-1, the complete variable domain is EADIYQTPRYLVIGTGKKITLECSQTMGHDKMYWYQQDPGMELHLIHYSYGVNSTEKGDLSSESTVSRIRTEHFPLTLESARPSHTSQYLCASSEYQRGGNTEAFFGQGTRLTVV.

This chain links TRBV5-1 with TRBJ2-5; D might be TRBD2 (5 bases). The J call may be faulty, since TRBJ2-7 better matches the DNA end. The germline gives CDR1 SGHRS, CDR2 YFSETQ. CDR3 size: 15 residues. CDR3 sequence: CASSLKLTSSYEQYF. CDR3 nucleotide sequence: TGCGCCAGCAGCTTGAAGCTCACTAGCTCCTACGAGCAGTACTTC.

The chain combines TRBV7-9 with TRBJ2-3, with a possible D match to TRBD2 (5 bases). The CDR3 spans 15 residues. V was clipped by 0 bases and J by 2 bases, with 9 bases between them. The V gene's germline CDR1 is SEHNR and CDR2 FQNEAQ (reference sequence). The CDR3 region is CASSLAEDFTDTQYF. The DNA of the CDR3 is TGTGCCAGCAGCTTAGCCGAGGACTTCACAGATACGCAGTATTTT.

The chain couples TRBV21-1 to TRBJ2-5; TRBD1 was called by the table and not checked on the DNA. TRBV21-1 corresponds to a pseudogene. The CDR3 contains 16 residues. CDR3 sequence (DNA): TGTGCCAGCAGCAGCCCCGACAGGGGAGATACGGAGACCCAGTACTTC. This codes for CASSSPDRGDTETQYF.

This clonotype was detected only once. V usage is TRBV7-2 and J usage is TRBJ1-5, with D tentatively TRBD1 (5 bases). The CDR3 loop spans 15 amino acids. The germline gives CDR1 SGHTA, CDR2 FQGNSA. V was trimmed by 3 bases and J by 6 bases, leaving 15 bases between them. The CDR3 DNA follows: TGTGCCAGCAGCTTGGAGAGAGGGGTGAGTCAGCCCCAGCATTTT. Protein product: CASSLERGVSQPQHF.

The chain joins TRBV7-9 to TRBJ2-7; D unresolved. The germline V gene encodes CDR1 SEHNR and CDR2 FQNEAQ (reference sequence). CDR3 size: 16 residues. Trimming stripped 5 bases from V and 7 bases from J, with 24 bases between. In DNA form, the CDR3 reads TGTGCCAGCAGCCCGTCTCGCGCAACGCCTACCCAAGAGCAGTACTTC. Residues: CASSPSRATPTQEQYF.

The chain uses TRBV28 and TRBJ1-1; D is undetermined. V lost 4 bases and J lost 10, with 13 bases in between. CDR3 size: 12 residues. The germline V gene has CDR1 MDHEN and CDR2 SYDVKM. CDR3: CASSSYHAPAFF. In DNA, the CDR3 is TGTGCCAGCAGTTCCTACCATGCCCCAGCTTTCTTT.